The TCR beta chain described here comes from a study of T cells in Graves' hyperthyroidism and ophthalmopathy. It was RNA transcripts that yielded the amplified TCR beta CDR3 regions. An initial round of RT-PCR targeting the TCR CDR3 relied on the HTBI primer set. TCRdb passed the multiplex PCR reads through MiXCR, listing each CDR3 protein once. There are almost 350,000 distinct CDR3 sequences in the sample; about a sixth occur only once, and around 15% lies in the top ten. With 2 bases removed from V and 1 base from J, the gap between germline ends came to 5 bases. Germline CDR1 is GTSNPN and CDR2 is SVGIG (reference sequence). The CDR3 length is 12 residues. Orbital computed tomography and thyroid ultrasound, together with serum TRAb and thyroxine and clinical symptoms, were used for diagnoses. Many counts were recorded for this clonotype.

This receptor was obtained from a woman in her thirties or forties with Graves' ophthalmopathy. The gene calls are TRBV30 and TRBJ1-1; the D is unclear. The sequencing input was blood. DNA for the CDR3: TGTGCCTGGAGTCAGAAGAACACTGAAGCTTTCTTT. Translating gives CAWSQKNTEAFF.